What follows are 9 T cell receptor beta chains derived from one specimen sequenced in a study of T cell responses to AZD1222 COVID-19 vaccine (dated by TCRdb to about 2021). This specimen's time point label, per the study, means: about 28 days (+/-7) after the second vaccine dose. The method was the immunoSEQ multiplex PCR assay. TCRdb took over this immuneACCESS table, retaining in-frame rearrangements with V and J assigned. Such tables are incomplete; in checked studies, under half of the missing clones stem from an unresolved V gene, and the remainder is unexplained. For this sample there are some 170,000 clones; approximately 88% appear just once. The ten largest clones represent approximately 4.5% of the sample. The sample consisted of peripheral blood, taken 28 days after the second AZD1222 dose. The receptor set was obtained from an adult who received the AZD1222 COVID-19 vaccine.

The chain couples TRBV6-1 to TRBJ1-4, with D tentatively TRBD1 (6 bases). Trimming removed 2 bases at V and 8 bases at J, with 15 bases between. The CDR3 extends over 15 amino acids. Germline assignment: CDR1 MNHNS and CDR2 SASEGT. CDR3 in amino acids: CASSEFRGPSEKLFF. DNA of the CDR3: TGTGCCAGCAGTGAATTCCGGGGGCCCAGCGAAAAACTGTTTTTT.

In nucleotides, the CDR3 is TGCAGCGTTGGGGGAGGTGTGGCAGGGGATGAAAAACTGTTTTTT. It yields the protein CSVGGGVAGDEKLFF. The chain couples TRBV29-1 to TRBJ1-4; the D gene is possibly TRBD1 (6 bases). The V end lost 4 bases, the J end lost 6 bases, and 18 bases lay between the germline ends. CDR3 length equals 15 residues. Looked up from germline, CDR1 is SQVTM and CDR2 is ANQGSEA. Looking up the rest from reference TRBV29-1 and TRBJ1-4 gives the full variable domain: SAVISQKPSRDICQRGTSLTIQCQVDSQVTMMFWYRQQPGQSLTLIATANQGSEATYESGFVIDKFPISRPNLTFSTLTVSNMSPEDSSIYLCSVGGGVAGDEKLFFGSGTQLSVL.

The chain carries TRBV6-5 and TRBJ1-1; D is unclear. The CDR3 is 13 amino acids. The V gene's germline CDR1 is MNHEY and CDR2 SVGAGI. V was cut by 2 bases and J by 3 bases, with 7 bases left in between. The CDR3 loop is CASSYVEDTEAFF. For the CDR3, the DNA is TGTGCCAGCAGTTACGTTGAGGACACTGAAGCTTTCTTT.

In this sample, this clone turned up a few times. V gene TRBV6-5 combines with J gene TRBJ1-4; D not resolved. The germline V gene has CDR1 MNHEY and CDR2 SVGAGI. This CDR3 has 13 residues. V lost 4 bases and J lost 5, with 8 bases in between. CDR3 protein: CASSLIRNEKLFF. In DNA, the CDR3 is TGTGCCAGCAGTTTAATCCGGAATGAAAAACTGTTTTTT.

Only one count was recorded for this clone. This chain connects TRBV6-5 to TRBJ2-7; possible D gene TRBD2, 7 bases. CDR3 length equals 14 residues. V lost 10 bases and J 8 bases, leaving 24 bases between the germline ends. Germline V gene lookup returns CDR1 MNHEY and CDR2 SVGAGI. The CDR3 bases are TGTGCCACCGGAGGGGGGGGACAACTCTTAAAGCAGTACTTC. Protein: CATGGGGQLLKQYF.

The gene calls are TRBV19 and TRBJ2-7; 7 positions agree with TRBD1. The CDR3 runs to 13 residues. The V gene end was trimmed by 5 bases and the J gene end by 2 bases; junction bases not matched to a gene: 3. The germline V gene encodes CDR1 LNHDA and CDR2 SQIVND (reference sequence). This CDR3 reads CASSRQGTYEQYF. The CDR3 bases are TGTGCCAGTAGTCGACAGGGAACCTACGAGCAGTACTTC.

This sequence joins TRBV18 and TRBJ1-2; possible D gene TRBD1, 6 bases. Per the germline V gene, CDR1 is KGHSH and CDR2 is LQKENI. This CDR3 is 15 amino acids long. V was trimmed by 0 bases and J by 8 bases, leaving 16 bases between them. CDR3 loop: CASSPPSLPGEGYTF. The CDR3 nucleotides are TGTGCCAGCTCACCACCGTCCTTGCCAGGGGAAGGCTACACCTTC.

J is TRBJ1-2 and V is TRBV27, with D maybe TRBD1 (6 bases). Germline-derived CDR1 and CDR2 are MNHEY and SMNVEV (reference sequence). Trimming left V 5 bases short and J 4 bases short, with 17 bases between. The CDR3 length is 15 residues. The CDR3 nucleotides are TGTGCCAGCAGTCCGGACAGCGCCCTGCGCTATGGCTACACCTTC. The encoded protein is CASSPDSALRYGYTF.

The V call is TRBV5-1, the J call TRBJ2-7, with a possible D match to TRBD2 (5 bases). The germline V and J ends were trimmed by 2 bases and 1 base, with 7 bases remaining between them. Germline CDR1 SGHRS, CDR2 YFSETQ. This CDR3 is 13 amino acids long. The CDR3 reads CASSLRTSYEQYF. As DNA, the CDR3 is TGCGCCAGCAGCTTAAGGACTTCCTACGAGCAGTACTTC.